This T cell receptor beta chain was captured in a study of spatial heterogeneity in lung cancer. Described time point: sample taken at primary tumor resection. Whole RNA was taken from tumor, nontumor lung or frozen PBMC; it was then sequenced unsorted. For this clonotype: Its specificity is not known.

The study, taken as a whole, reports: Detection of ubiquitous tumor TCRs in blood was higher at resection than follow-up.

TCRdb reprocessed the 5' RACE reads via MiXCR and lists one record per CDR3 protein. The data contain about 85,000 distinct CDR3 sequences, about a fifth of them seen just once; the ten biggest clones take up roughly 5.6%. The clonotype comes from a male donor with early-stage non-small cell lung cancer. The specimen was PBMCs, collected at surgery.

CDR3 bases: TGCGCCAGCAGCTCCACCGGGACAGGGGAACGCGAGCAGTACTTC. Translated, it gives CASSSTGTGEREQYF. This chain connects TRBV5-1 to TRBJ2-7; the match to TRBD1 covers 10 bases. V was clipped by 3 bases and J by 6 bases; unmatched bases: 9. Germline V gene sequence: CDR1 SGHRS, CDR2 YFSETQ. The CDR3 consists of 15 residues.